This T cell receptor beta chain was documented in a study of T cells in localized non-small cell lung cancer. Overall study findings and caveats: In uninvolved adjacent lung, T cell clonality reached its highest value, exceeding tumor. In adjacent lung, a median approximately 60 of the top 100 tumor clones were found. Increased T cell density in blood showed an association with longer overall survival.

Between the trimmed V and J ends, which lost 0 bases and 6 bases, there was a span of 8 bases. The CDR3 covers 13 residues. The germline V gene encodes CDR1 LGHNA and CDR2 YSLEER. Method: immunoSEQ multiplex PCR; TCRdb's copy keeps in-frame clones and lacks some. The sample records 20,000 to 30,000 clones, 80% to 90% being singletons. About this clone: Antigen unknown.

The gene calls are TRBV4-3 and TRBJ1-1; D call uncertain. This receptor was taken from a woman aged 40 to 75 with stage I lung adenocarcinoma. Sequencing used peripheral blood, obtained before any cancer treatment. CDR3 in DNA: TGCGCCAGCAGCCAAGAAAGGCCTTCTGAAGCTTTCTTT. It yields the protein CASSQERPSEAFF.